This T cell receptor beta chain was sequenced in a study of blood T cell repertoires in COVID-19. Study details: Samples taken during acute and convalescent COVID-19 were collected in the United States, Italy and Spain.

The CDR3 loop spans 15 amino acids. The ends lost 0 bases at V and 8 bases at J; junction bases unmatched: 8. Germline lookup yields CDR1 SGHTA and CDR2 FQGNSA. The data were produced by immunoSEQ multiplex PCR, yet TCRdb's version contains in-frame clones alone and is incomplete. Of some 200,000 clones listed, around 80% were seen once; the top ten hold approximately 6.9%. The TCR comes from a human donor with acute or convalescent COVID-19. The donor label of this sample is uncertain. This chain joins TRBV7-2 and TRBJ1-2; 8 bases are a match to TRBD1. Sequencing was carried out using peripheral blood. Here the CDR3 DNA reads TGTGCCAGCAGCTTAGCGGCAGGGGGCTTCTACGGCTACACCTTC. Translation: CASSLAAGGFYGYTF.